This entry is about one TCR beta chain. Assay: immunoSEQ multiplex PCR; the TCRdb copy retains only in-frame clones and omits some. The sample yields roughly 99,000 clones, 85% to 95% seen once. Trimming removed 0 bases from V and 4 bases from J, with 10 bases in between. Germline V gives CDR1 SGHRS, CDR2 YFSETQ. The CDR3 totals 14 residues. This specimen belongs to a study of T cell changes during pregnancy in multiple sclerosis. This receptor was identified in a female donor in good health, enrolled as a control in a pregnancy study. The sample in question was peripheral blood, obtained in the third trimester of pregnancy. The rearrangement links TRBV5-1 to TRBJ1-2; a possible D gene is TRBD1 (6 bases). CDR3 in amino acids: CASSLDGQSYGYTF. The CDR3 DNA follows: TGCGCCAGCAGCTTGGATGGACAGTCCTATGGCTACACCTTC. Drawing the rest from reference TRBV5-1 and TRBJ1-2, the complete variable domain is KAGVTQTPRYLIKTRGQQVTLSCSPISGHRSVSWYQQTPGQGLQFLFEYFSETQRNKGNFPGRFSGRQFSNSRSEMNVSTLELGDSALYLCASSLDGQSYGYTFGSGTRLTVV.